This record looks at one T cell receptor beta chain sequence and its context. Its recognized antigen is unknown. Per-base qualities were not stored, and no clone one base away is much larger. Collaborating institutions collected whole blood in K2EDTA tubes following their own protocols. For TCRbeta analysis, collaborators shipped samples in one of three forms: frozen whole blood, isolated PBMCs, or DNA extracted from either of those sample types. The sample is drawn from a study of blood T cell repertoires in COVID-19 (TCRdb year 2020). About the full investigation: Collaborator samples came from the United States, Italy and Spain and covered acute and convalescent phases of COVID-19. A de-identified subject ID, COVID-19 status, age in years and sex were almost always included in the sample metadata. Deeply sampled blood TCRbeta repertoires from subjects exposed to, actively infected with, or recovered from COVID-19 were included in the dataset. The prospective study material was composed of cDNA or gDNA derived from T cells, B-cell-depleted T cells, or PBMCs. Where HLA class I and class II types were available, the types were taken from metadata supplied by the sample provider, not from assay-based typing. A freely available public database, intended as a resource for researchers studying the immune response to SARS-CoV-2, is where the repertoires were released. Samples were obtained from the ongoing ImmuneRACE study (first 160 participants) and from 1,254 subjects provided by 6 global collaborators. Results and caveats for the whole study, not just this receptor: Clinical and demographic metadata were provided uncurated, with the amount varying by source and participant.

The immunoSEQ Assay, a bias-controlled multiplex PCR, was used to amplify TCRbeta CDR3 regions from genomic DNA. As for how the authors treated the data: Within the assay, amplification of reference gene primers was used to estimate how many nucleated cells each sample contained. To quantify the absolute abundance of each unique TCRbeta CDR3 rearrangement, sequence reads were collapsed and filtered. For each sample, productive Simpson clonality was calculated as the square root of Simpson's diversity index over productive rearrangements. Not all clones reach the TCRdb copy of this immuneACCESS table, which keeps in-frame sequences only. Checked studies attribute under half of the gap to unresolved V genes and leave the rest unexplained. The V and J calls and clone size are taken from that table; D and trimming were inferred from the DNA. The sample yields roughly 350,000 clones; 75% to 90% were counted once. Jointly, the top ten make up 3.5% to 4% of the sample.

The TCR comes from a woman under 30 with acute or convalescent COVID-19. The specimen was peripheral blood.

The DNA reads as follows: TGTGCCAGCAGCCAGGGGCAGGGATACGGAAACACCATATATTTT. This yields the protein CASSQGQGYGNTIYF. This chain joins TRBV5-4 to TRBJ1-3; the D segment could be TRBD1, given 6 matching bases. The germline V gene (reference sequence) supplies CDR1 SGHNT and CDR2 YYREEE. V gives up 4 bases and J gives up 4 bases, and the segment between their germline ends measures 15 bases. Including the terminal cysteine and phenylalanine, the CDR3 comprises 15 residues. Only the CDR3 region is kept as DNA, spanning 45 bases read in frame from base 1.